This T cell receptor (beta chain) derives from a study of neurological immune-mediated disorders. Germline V gene data show CDR1 as MNHNY and CDR2 as SVGAGI (reference sequence). The CDR3 sequence is 15 residues long. Synthesis of cDNA was performed by 5'RACE using 10-nucleotide random UMIs. Over 190 million TCR-beta sequences from 15-18 subjects came out of each sequencing run. From the 5' RACE reads, TCRdb called clonotypes with MiXCR, one entry per CDR3 protein. The sample yields about 66,000 distinct CDR3 sequences, roughly 3.9% seen once. Study observations and caveats: HTLV-1-associated myelopathy had the most TCR clonal expansion, whereas multiple sclerosis had the least (lower than in healthy controls). There were no CDR3 amino acid sequences shared by expanded clones across subjects, a result suggesting private repertoires in all groups.

Note on this clonotype: The antigen remains unidentified. A read error may be the cause here, since a much bigger clone is one base away.

J is TRBJ1-5 and V is TRBV6-6; D remains ambiguous. Sequencing was done on a sample of PBMCs. The receptor's source is a man aged 25 to 40 with multiple sclerosis. The CDR3 region has the DNA TGTGCCAGCAGTTACTCCGGGGAAAGGAATCAGCCCCAGAATTTT. Protein sequence: CASSYSGERNQPQNF.